This TCR beta chain is from a study of T cell responses to AZD1222 COVID-19 vaccine. Produced via immunoSEQ multiplex PCR; TCRdb's table is partial and in-frame only. The table lists 110,000 to 150,000 clones, 93% of them singletons. V lost 5 bases, J lost 6 bases, and 12 bases stayed unmatched. Germline values: CDR1 SGHTA, CDR2 FQGNSA. The CDR3 spans 15 residues. This clone was observed a few times. The gene calls are TRBV7-2 and TRBJ1-2, with 7 bases matching TRBD1. The sequences come from peripheral blood, collected on day 0 of AZD1222 vaccination. This TCR came from an adult in good health. The CDR3 DNA sequence: TGTGCCAGCAGCATTACCTTCACAGGGGATGATGGCTACACCTTC. Translating it yields CASSITFTGDDGYTF.